This T cell receptor (beta chain) was captured by sequencing in a study of control samples from healthy donors and cancer patients. Sequencing was performed with immunoSEQ multiplex PCR; in TCRdb, only in-frame clones are kept and a portion is missing. The data hold 120,000 or so clones, with over 75% observed a single time. Sequencing input: blood. The receptor's source is a man in his forties in good health.

The CDR3 bases are TGTGCCAGCAGACGCACCGGGATCAATCAGCCCCAGCATTTT. Translating gives CASRRTGINQPQHF. The chain employs TRBV6-6 and TRBJ1-5; D uncertain. Trimming took 6 bases from V and 3 from J, leaving 12 bases between them. In germline, CDR1 is MNHNY, CDR2 SVGAGI (reference sequence). The CDR3 runs 14 residues.